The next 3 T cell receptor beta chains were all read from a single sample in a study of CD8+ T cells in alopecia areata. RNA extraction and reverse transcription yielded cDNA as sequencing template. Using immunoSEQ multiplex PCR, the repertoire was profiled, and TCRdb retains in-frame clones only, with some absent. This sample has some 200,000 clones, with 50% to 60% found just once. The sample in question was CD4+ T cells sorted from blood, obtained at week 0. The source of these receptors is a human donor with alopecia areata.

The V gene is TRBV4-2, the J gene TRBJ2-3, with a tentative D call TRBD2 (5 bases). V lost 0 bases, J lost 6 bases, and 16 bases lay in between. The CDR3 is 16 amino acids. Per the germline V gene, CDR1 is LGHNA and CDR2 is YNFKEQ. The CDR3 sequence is CASSQDLMRVGDTQYF. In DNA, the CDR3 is TGTGCCAGCAGCCAAGATCTTATGAGGGTAGGGGATACGCAGTATTTT.

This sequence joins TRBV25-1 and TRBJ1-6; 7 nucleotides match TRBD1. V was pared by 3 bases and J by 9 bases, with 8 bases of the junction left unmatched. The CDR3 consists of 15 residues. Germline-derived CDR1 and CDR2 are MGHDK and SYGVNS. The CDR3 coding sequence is TGTGCCAGCAGTGATCAGGGCAGGGGGAGTTCACCCCTCCACTTT. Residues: CASSDQGRGSSPLHF.

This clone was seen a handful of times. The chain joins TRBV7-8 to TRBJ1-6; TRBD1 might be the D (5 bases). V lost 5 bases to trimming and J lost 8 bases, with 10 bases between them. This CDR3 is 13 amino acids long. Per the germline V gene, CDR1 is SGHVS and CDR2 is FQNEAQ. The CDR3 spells CASSIGGDSPLHF. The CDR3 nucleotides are TGTGCCAGCAGCATCGGGGGGGATTCACCCCTCCACTTT.